This is a list of T cell receptor beta chains from one sample in a study of blood T cell repertoires in COVID-19. Method: immunoSEQ multiplex PCR; TCRdb's copy keeps in-frame clones and lacks some. This sample has about 150,000 clones; about 86% occur once, and the top ten carry around 7.1%. Input material: PBMCs or T cells enriched from blood (not recorded which). Receptor source: a man aged 45-65 years who had recovered from COVID-19. Both conserved end residues are trimmed from each CDR3.

17 | TRBJ2-6 | TRBV18 | ASSRLGTGQFSGANVLT
14 | TRBJ2-7 | TRBV19 | ASSIIGQGIPNEQY
13 | TRBJ2-3 | TRBV5-4 | ASSLGRGNTDTQY
10 | TRBJ1-5 | TRBV19 | ASTQGPQPQH
14 | TRBJ1-1 | TRBV5-1 | ASSLDPGTTNTEAF
11 | TRBJ1-2 | TRBV27 | ASSFQGGYGYT
14 | TRBJ1-3 | TRBV6-6 | ASSYGQGASGNTIY
11 | TRBJ2-7 | TRBV4-1 | ASSLHRAYEQY
15 | TRBJ1-3 | TRBV18 | ASSRRDSLFSGNTIY
13 | TRBJ1-1 | TRBV5-5 | ASSSRTTVNTEAF
11 | TRBJ2-2 | TRBV20-1 | SASNQGTGELF
14 | TRBJ1-6 | TRBV2 | ASSEEAGAYNSPLH
11 | TRBJ1-2 | TRBV30 | AWRGTGGYGYT
13 | TRBJ2-3 | TRBV2 | ASRGNRGSTDTQY
15 | TRBJ1-1 | TRBV4-1 | ASSQAGTGAIVTEAF
15 | TRBJ2-5 | TRBV6-2/TRBV6-3 | ASSYFGLAGGQETQY
13 | TRBJ2-1 | TRBV10-3 | AISGTSGGDNEQF
12 | TRBJ1-2 | TRBV6-1 | ASSDRGVIYGYT
15 | TRBJ2-7 | TRBV18 | ASTSNAGEGYKDEQY
14 | TRBJ2-5 | TRBV6-4 | ASSDRLAGGQETQY
12 | TRBJ1-3 | TRBV11-3 | ASSLKWPGNTIY
11 | TRBJ2-3 | TRBV11-2 | ASTESGSDTQY
13 | TRBJ2-5 | TRBV3-1/TRBV3-2 | ASTPTSTIQETQY
11 | TRBJ1-1 | TRBV3-1/TRBV3-2 | ASRGTVYTEAF
10 | TRBJ1-5 | TRBV19 | ASRDRDQPQH
11 | TRBJ1-5 | TRBV11-3 | ASKASRNQPQH
11 | TRBJ1-2 | TRBV27 | ASGPRDSYGYT
11 | TRBJ2-5 | TRBV7-3 | ASSMGQEETQY
13 | TRBJ2-1 | TRBV7-2 | ASRTYGTAYNEQF
12 | TRBJ2-7 | TRBV29-1 | SVTIPGLNYEQY
14 | TRBJ2-2 | TRBV6-6 | ASSYSSAVRTGELF
13 | TRBJ2-3 | TRBV11-1 | ASSFRGGHTDTQY
8 | TRBJ2-5 | TRBV6-1 | ASRLETQY
12 | TRBJ1-2 | TRBV6-5 | ASSPDRGNYGYT
12 | TRBJ2-5 | TRBV7-2 | ASSPQRGAQTQY
11 | TRBJ1-5 | TRBV27 | ASSLGGLGPQH
12 | TRBJ1-1 | TRBV5-6 | ASSFRDWNTEAF
13 | TRBJ2-1 | TRBV11-2 | ASSRNRVGSGEQF
13 | TRBJ2-3 | TRBV5-1 | ASSAGLYYTDTQC
13 | TRBJ2-2 | TRBV6-6 | ASSVPGSSVGELF
13 | TRBJ1-4 | TRBV7-8 | ASSPYQVDNEKLF
14 | TRBJ2-7 | TRBV5-4 | ASSLGAGTATYEQY
14 | TRBJ2-7 | TRBV5-6 | ASSQYDRVRGYEQY
14 | TRBJ1-3 | TRBV7-6 | ASSLVLANSGNTIY
13 | TRBJ1-1 | TRBV6-5 | ASSYGGGAGAEAF
8 | TRBJ2-7 | TRBV2 | ASSFYEQY
12 | TRBJ1-6 | TRBV9 | ASSGRQENSPLH
14 | TRBJ2-7 | TRBV7-9 | ASTSSGASGTYEQY
14 | TRBJ1-2 | TRBV2 | ASSEVGQHRDYGYT
11 | TRBJ1-2 | TRBV9 | ASSVRDSYGYT